This T cell receptor (beta chain) was observed in a study of T cell responses to AZD1222 COVID-19 vaccine. Study at large: Analyses pooled second doses at about 4 or about 12 weeks.

The CDR3 runs 12 residues. In germline, CDR1 is MGHRA, CDR2 YSYEKL. The V end lost 3 bases, the J end lost 3 bases, and 6 bases lay between the germline ends. Clones were read by immunoSEQ multiplex PCR, and TCRdb kept only the in-frame ones, dropping some. The sample yields some 130,000 clones, approximately 85% seen once. Worth noting for this clone: Its specificity is unknown.

Regarding the study as a whole: Clonal diversity was possibly underestimated; the donors were predominantly white British and more often female. Vaccine-associated CD4 TCRs ranged over spike, dominating at 160-218 and 743-854. Receipt of two AZD1222 doses was followed by a rise in Spike-specific TCR breadth and depth.

This specimen consisted of peripheral blood, obtained on day 0 of AZD1222 vaccination. V gene TRBV4-1 combines with J gene TRBJ2-7; no reliable D call. The sequence came from an adult in good health. The CDR3 nucleotides read TGCGCCAGCAGCCACTTCAACTACGAGCAGTACTTC. Protein: CASSHFNYEQYF.